This TCR beta chain is from a study of blood T cells in healthy people across ages. Investigators took 9.5 to 10 milliliters of peripheral blood from every donor. Combining a sample-barcoded 5' primer with a J-beta primer mix, a second PCR ran for roughly 7 to 12 cycles. Each CDR3 protein is one row after TCRdb ran MiXCR on the 5' RACE reads. The sample includes fewer than 700,000 distinct CDR3 sequences, less than 60% of them seen just once. The CDR3 sequence is 17 residues long. Germline V gene data show CDR1 as SGHTA and CDR2 as FQGNSA. J gave up 2 bases and V 2 bases, and 8 bases lay outside the gene matches.

The V call is TRBV7-2, the J call TRBJ2-2, with 7 bases that match TRBD1. The sequencing sample was made of blood. This TCR derives from a man aged 80 or over in good health. The CDR3 reads CASSLNVQGSNTGELFF. CDR3 nucleotide sequence: TGTGCCAGCAGCTTAAACGTACAGGGGTCTAACACCGGGGAGCTGTTTTTT.